Detailed here is one T cell receptor (beta chain). Its antigen remains unidentified. This entry is derived from a study of response to subunit inactivated influenza vaccine. Study findings and constraints: It was the authors' suggestion that each seasonal influenza vaccination recruits few new T cells.

TCRdb itself ran the RT-PCR reads through MiXCR, one entry per CDR3 protein. The profile shows under 800,000 distinct CDR3 sequences, approximately 14% of them singletons. This sequence was found in a man aged 50-59 years who received an inactivated influenza vaccine. This sample comprised PBMCs from blood, obtained roughly 2 weeks before vaccination.

The CDR3 DNA sequence: TGTGCCAGCTCACCACCGTCGAGACAGGGGGTCGGTGAGCAGTACTTC. It encodes CASSPPSRQGVGEQYF. The chain joins TRBV18 to TRBJ2-7, with 9 bases identical to TRBD1. V shed 0 bases and J 7 bases; nucleotides not matched to a gene: 10. Germline V gene sequence: CDR1 KGHSH, CDR2 LQKENI. This CDR3 contains 16 residues. Full variable domain (remainder filled in from reference TRBV18 and TRBJ2-7): NAGVMQNPRHLVRRRGQEARLRCSPMKGHSHVYWYRQLPEEGLKFMVYLQKENIIDESGMPKERFSAEFPKEGPSILRIQQVVRGDSAAYFCASSPPSRQGVGEQYFGPGTRLTVT.